This T cell receptor beta chain was profiled in a study of blood T cell repertoires in COVID-19. Losses at the gene ends were 6 bases for V and 4 bases for J; bases not matched to a gene: 4. The CDR3 loop spans 13 amino acids. Study processing details: Amplification of reference gene primers provided the estimated nucleated cell counts. Sequencing was performed with immunoSEQ multiplex PCR; in TCRdb, only in-frame clones are kept and a portion is missing. For V, J and clone size, that table is used; D and trimming come from the DNA. The table lists 150,000 to 200,000 clones, 82% of them singletons, with roughly 9% in the top ten.

This chain links TRBV12-3 or TRBV12-4 with TRBJ1-2; TRBD1 matches at 8 bases. The sequenced sample consisted of peripheral blood. This TCR was recovered from a woman between 65 and 79 years old with acute or convalescent COVID-19. CDR3: CASRPDRGYGYTF. CDR3 DNA: TGTGCCAGCAGACCCGACAGGGGCTATGGCTACACCTTC.